The following is a TCR beta chain sequence with its context. Its cognate antigen is unknown. A junction end diverges from the germline sequence, so it may reflect a read error. Looked up from germline, CDR1 is SGHRS and CDR2 is YFSETQ. The CDR3 spans 14 residues. Full-length variable regions came from constant-region reverse primers plus semi-nested Nested Universal Primer A PCR. TCRdb re-derived calls from the 5' RACE reads in MiXCR, one entry per CDR3 protein. The sample carries over 50,000 distinct CDR3 sequences, around 25% recorded once. Overall study findings and caveats: The larger cohort examined one V-J beta rearrangement, not whole repertoires.

Naive CD4+ cells had CD25+ Tregs removed. This TCR was sampled from a female donor with breast cancer. This chain links TRBV5-1 with TRBJ2-3; D remains ambiguous. Sequencing was performed on tumor-infiltrating naive CD4+ T cells sorted from the breast tumor. This sample's subset: naive CD4+ T cells, CD4+CD45RA+CD25-. DNA of the CDR3: TGCGCCAGCAGCTTGGGGCGGTCTGGAGATACGCAGTACTTT. Encoded protein: CASSLGRSGDTQYF.